Sequencing of this TCR beta chain was carried out in a study of response to subunit inactivated influenza vaccine. Broader study findings: The authors put forward the suggestion that each seasonal influenza vaccination may bring in only a limited number of new T cells.

Worth noting for this clonotype: Antigen unknown.

This CDR3 is 18 amino acids long. J lost 0 bases, V lost 5 bases, and 12 bases had no gene match. The V gene's germline CDR1 is SGHAT and CDR2 FQDESV (reference sequence). One entry per CDR3 protein, called by TCRdb with MiXCR from the RT-PCR reads. The repertoire holds roughly 500,000 distinct CDR3 sequences, around 25% seen once, with approximately 2% in the top ten. This specimen was CD4+ T cells sorted from PBMCs, taken less than 6 days after vaccination. This TCR came from a man in his fifties who received an inactivated influenza vaccine. The chain carries TRBV11-1 and TRBJ2-7; 11 bases map to TRBD2. The DNA of the CDR3 is TGTGCCAGCAGCCAACCCGTTAGCGGGAGGGGGCTCTCCTACGAGCAGTACTTC. It encodes CASSQPVSGRGLSYEQYF. The full variable domain, with the rest looked up from reference TRBV11-1 and TRBJ2-7, is EAEVAQSPRYKITEKSQAVAFWCDPISGHATLYWYRQILGQGPELLVQFQDESVVDDSQLPKDRFSAERLKGVDSTLKIQPAELGDSAMYLCASSQPVSGRGLSYEQYFGPGTRLTVT.